This entry describes one TCR beta chain. Its antigen is not known. In the study's own analysis: Researchers built a distant-metastasis classifier for papillary thyroid cancer that drew on CDR3 differences across clinicopathological groups. TCRdb reprocessed the PCR reads using MiXCR. What appears here as the V and J calls and clone size reflects TCRdb's work, not the paper's. The sample yields about 30,000 clones, 20% to 25% seen once. This sample was included in a study of metastatic and nonmetastatic thyroid tumors. Study background: Repertoire comparisons spanned blood and tumor or nodule tissue from malignant and benign thyroid patients.

The study, taken as a whole, reports: As reported, TCR beta diversity in blood and tumor was significantly higher in malignant thyroid tumors than in benign nodules.

Thyroid surgery was performed in patients who had received no treatment beforehand. The germline V gene has CDR1 DFQATT and CDR2 SNEGSKA (reference sequence). The ends were cut back, 1 base at V and 3 bases at J, with 9 bases in the middle. This CDR3 contains 13 residues. This sequence originates from a female donor with papillary thyroid cancer or a benign thyroid nodule (not recorded which). Some clones in this sample may be carry-over from other donors' samples. Sequencing used blood. V is TRBV20-1 and J is TRBJ1-1; possibly TRBD1 for D (5 bases). The CDR3 DNA reads TGCAGTGCTAGAGGGCAGGGTGACACTGAAGCTTTCTTT. Protein product: CSARGQGDTEAFF.